The clone carrying this T cell receptor beta chain appeared once. The antigen is unknown. These data come from a study of cytomegalovirus exposure and HLA in healthy donors. Study observations and caveats: A later analysis showed HLA-associated TCR beta chains outstripping equally common others in clonal expansion. TRBV6-2, TRBV6-3 and other indistinguishable V segments were excluded.

PCR primers comprised 60 Vbeta and 13 Jbeta primers. Data came from immunoSEQ multiplex PCR; TCRdb stores just in-frame clones and leaves some out. The top ten hold about 11% of the sample, which has 100,000 to 150,000 clones, around 82% seen once. V lost 5 bases to trimming and J lost 5 bases, with 12 bases between them. Germline lookup yields CDR1 SGHNT and CDR2 YENEEA. The CDR3 covers 13 residues. Sample: PBMCs. This TCR was sampled from a man aged 25-45 years in good health and CMV-seropositive. This rearrangement joins TRBV11-3 to TRBJ1-2, with D unresolved. In DNA, the CDR3 is TGTGCCAGCAGCGCGGCGGATGGATATGGCTACACCTTC. Translating it yields CASSAADGYGYTF.